This T cell receptor (beta chain) was sequenced for a study of vaccination and CD4 T cells after COVID-19. Study-wide context: Convalescents were six males and four females, two of them Hispanic. Blood was drawn a median around 73 days post second dose, range 14 to 241.

With the Oncomine TCR Beta short-read assay, DNA from cultured CD4+ T cells was sequenced. Via MiXCR, TCRdb re-called the PCR reads, giving one row per CDR3 protein. The sample records approximately 19,000 distinct CDR3 sequences, around two fifths being singletons. Treatment described: roughly 10-day PBMC culture with coronavirus spike peptide pools or control peptides (ViraFEST assay). Worth noting for this clonotype: The antigen remains unidentified.

V was pared by 1 base and J by 9 bases, with 17 bases of the junction left unmatched. The germline gives CDR1 MGHDK, CDR2 SYGVNS. The CDR3 is 18 amino acids. V is TRBV25-1 and J is TRBJ2-1, with 8 bases identical to TRBD2. The input for sequencing was CD4+ T cells from blood, cultured in vitro, taken after SARS-CoV-2 vaccination. The TCR originated in a human donor who had recovered from COVID-19. In nucleotides, the CDR3 is TGTGCCAGCAGTGAATTGGAGTTCTCCGGGAGGGCGGAGGGTGAGCAGTTCTTC. This sequence encodes CASSELEFSGRAEGEQFF.